These T cell receptor beta chains were read from a single sample in a study of identical twins. TCRdb redid the calling of the 5' RACE reads with MiXCR, one entry per CDR3 protein. The table shows some 300,000 distinct CDR3 sequences, with more than 9% occurring only once. The sample also formed part of further work on yellow fever vaccine responses in identical twins.

The sample consisted of CD8+ T cells sorted from blood. The receptors shown here come from a woman younger than 30 in good health. Both conserved end residues are part of each CDR3. Fields, in order: CDR3 DNA, CDR3 protein, V gene, J gene, D gene, clone size. D genes are given only for firm matches. A clone size is listed for some rows: how often the clone was seen (once, few, many), or a class if it is expanded.

cdr3_nt: TGTGCCAGCAGCCAGGTGACAGGGAACACTGAAGCTTTCTTT
cdr3_aa: CASSQVTGNTEAFF
v_call: TRBV3-1
j_call: TRBJ1-1
d_call: NA
clone_size: many

cdr3_nt: TGTGCCAGCAGCTTAGTACCCTGGACTAGTTTCGACGAGCAGTACTTC
cdr3_aa: CASSLVPWTSFDEQYF
v_call: TRBV7-9
j_call: TRBJ2-7
d_call: TRBD2
clone_size: many

cdr3_nt: TGTGCCAGCAGTTTATCCAGGGGCCACGAGCAGTACTTC
cdr3_aa: CASSLSRGHEQYF
v_call: TRBV12-3/TRBV12-4
j_call: TRBJ2-7
d_call: NA
clone_size: many

cdr3_nt: TGCGCCAGCAGCCAAGATCCCGGGTTAGGCGAGACCCAGTACTTC
cdr3_aa: CASSQDPGLGETQYF
v_call: TRBV4-1
j_call: TRBJ2-5
d_call: NA
clone_size: many

cdr3_nt: TGTGCCAGCATTCGGGGGGAGTACCAAGAGACCCAGTACTTC
cdr3_aa: CASIRGEYQETQYF
v_call: TRBV27
j_call: TRBJ2-5
d_call: TRBD2
clone_size: NA

cdr3_nt: TGTGCCAGCAGTTTATATACGTTAAATGAGCAGTTCTTC
cdr3_aa: CASSLYTLNEQFF
v_call: TRBV12-3/TRBV12-4
j_call: TRBJ2-1
d_call: NA
clone_size: few

cdr3_nt: TGTGCCAGCAGCGGTCCGGCACTAGCGGGAGACTGGAGCTCCTACGAGCAGTACTTC
cdr3_aa: CASSGPALAGDWSSYEQYF
v_call: TRBV11-1
j_call: TRBJ2-7
d_call: TRBD2
clone_size: few

cdr3_nt: TGCGCCAGCAGCCAAGTACAGAACCAGGATACGCAGTATTTT
cdr3_aa: CASSQVQNQDTQYF
v_call: TRBV4-1
j_call: TRBJ2-3
d_call: NA
clone_size: few

cdr3_nt: TGTGCCAGCAGTTTATGGGCTAGCGGGGGAGAGACCCAGTACTTC
cdr3_aa: CASSLWASGGETQYF
v_call: TRBV27
j_call: TRBJ2-5
d_call: TRBD2
clone_size: NA

cdr3_nt: TGTGCCACCCTAAACAATGAGCAGTTCTTC
cdr3_aa: CATLNNEQFF
v_call: TRBV2
j_call: TRBJ2-1
d_call: NA
clone_size: many

cdr3_nt: TGTGCCAGCAGTCAAGTTTACCACCTTGAGACAGCAAACAATCAGCCCCAGCATTTT
cdr3_aa: CASSQVYHLETANNQPQHF
v_call: TRBV4-2
j_call: TRBJ1-5
d_call: NA
clone_size: few

cdr3_nt: TGCAGTGCTTATACAGGGGGTCGTTATGGCTACACCTTC
cdr3_aa: CSAYTGGRYGYTF
v_call: TRBV20-1
j_call: TRBJ1-2
d_call: TRBD1
clone_size: many

cdr3_nt: TGTGCCAGCAGCTTAGCGGGGGGGGGACATGTCACAGATACGCAGTATTTT
cdr3_aa: CASSLAGGGHVTDTQYF
v_call: TRBV7-9
j_call: TRBJ2-3
d_call: NA
clone_size: NA

cdr3_nt: TGTGCCAGCAGCTTACAGGGCGCATTAGAAAAACTGTTTTTT
cdr3_aa: CASSLQGALEKLFF
v_call: TRBV7-9
j_call: TRBJ1-4
d_call: NA
clone_size: NA

cdr3_nt: TGTGCCAGCAGTCCCGGTTTACTACGGACAGACATGGAGCAGTTCTTC
cdr3_aa: CASSPGLLRTDMEQFF
v_call: TRBV7-3
j_call: TRBJ2-1
d_call: NA
clone_size: few

cdr3_nt: TGTGCCAGCAGCTTAGCGGGAGTGGCCGACGAGCAGTACTTC
cdr3_aa: CASSLAGVADEQYF
v_call: TRBV5-4
j_call: TRBJ2-7
d_call: TRBD2
clone_size: NA

cdr3_nt: TGTGCCAGCAGCCAAGAAAGGGGTTCTGGGGCCAACGTCCTGACTTTC
cdr3_aa: CASSQERGSGANVLTF
v_call: TRBV4-2
j_call: TRBJ2-6
d_call: NA
clone_size: NA

cdr3_nt: TGTGCCAGCAGCCGTAGATGGGGGGGAGAAGACAATGAGCAGTTCTTC
cdr3_aa: CASSRRWGGEDNEQFF
v_call: TRBV11-2
j_call: TRBJ2-1
d_call: TRBD2
clone_size: many

cdr3_nt: TGTGCCAGCAGCTTAGGGGTCGCTAGCGGGAGTAGGTCCTACAATGAGCAGTTCTTC
cdr3_aa: CASSLGVASGSRSYNEQFF
v_call: TRBV11-2
j_call: TRBJ2-1
d_call: TRBD2
clone_size: few

cdr3_nt: TGTGCCAGCGTCCATCCGAACACTGAAGCTTTCTTT
cdr3_aa: CASVHPNTEAFF
v_call: TRBV11-2
j_call: TRBJ1-1
d_call: NA
clone_size: few

cdr3_nt: TGCAGTGCTAGAATGCGCCGCGGGGATCCTGCCAAAAACATTCAGTACTTC
cdr3_aa: CSARMRRGDPAKNIQYF
v_call: TRBV20-1
j_call: TRBJ2-4
d_call: NA
clone_size: few

cdr3_nt: TGCAGTGCTCCACAAGGGAATGAGCAGTTCTTC
cdr3_aa: CSAPQGNEQFF
v_call: TRBV20-1
j_call: TRBJ2-1
d_call: NA
clone_size: many

cdr3_nt: TGTGCCAGCAGTTACTCGAGCGGACAGGCTGAGCCCCAGCATTTT
cdr3_aa: CASSYSSGQAEPQHF
v_call: TRBV6-5
j_call: TRBJ1-5
d_call: TRBD1
clone_size: NA

cdr3_nt: TGTGCCATCACGGACGGAAGCTCCTACAATGAGCAGTTCTTC
cdr3_aa: CAITDGSSYNEQFF
v_call: TRBV28
j_call: TRBJ2-1
d_call: NA
clone_size: NA

cdr3_nt: TGTGCCAGCTCCGGGACTAGCGGGAGGGGCACCTACAATGAGCAGTTCTTC
cdr3_aa: CASSGTSGRGTYNEQFF
v_call: TRBV7-9
j_call: TRBJ2-1
d_call: TRBD2
clone_size: few

cdr3_nt: TGCAGTGCTAGAGAGGGACTCCCTGAGACCGGGGAGCTGTTTTTT
cdr3_aa: CSAREGLPETGELFF
v_call: TRBV20-1
j_call: TRBJ2-2
d_call: NA
clone_size: many

cdr3_nt: TGCAGCGTAATCCGTCCGGGACACCGAACGAAGTATGGCTACACCTTC
cdr3_aa: CSVIRPGHRTKYGYTF
v_call: TRBV29-1
j_call: TRBJ1-2
d_call: NA
clone_size: NA

cdr3_nt: TGTGCCAGCAGTGAAGCGGGGGGGCAGCCCCAGCATTTT
cdr3_aa: CASSEAGGQPQHF
v_call: TRBV25-1
j_call: TRBJ1-5
d_call: NA
clone_size: NA

cdr3_nt: TGTGCCAGCAGTTTAGGGCGGTTCGGGGCCCAGTACTTC
cdr3_aa: CASSLGRFGAQYF
v_call: TRBV12-3/TRBV12-4
j_call: TRBJ2-5
d_call: NA
clone_size: NA

cdr3_nt: TGCAGTGCTAGAGTTGTAGCAGGGGGCCTTTACAATGAGCAGTTCTTC
cdr3_aa: CSARVVAGGLYNEQFF
v_call: TRBV20-1
j_call: TRBJ2-1
d_call: TRBD1
clone_size: few

cdr3_nt: TGTGCCAGCAGTTTAGGCGGGCGTGGCTACACCTTC
cdr3_aa: CASSLGGRGYTF
v_call: TRBV12-3/TRBV12-4
j_call: TRBJ1-2
d_call: NA
clone_size: NA

cdr3_nt: TGTGCCAGCAGCCATCCCCGGGACAGGGTTGCAGATACGCAGTATTTT
cdr3_aa: CASSHPRDRVADTQYF
v_call: TRBV7-9
j_call: TRBJ2-3
d_call: TRBD1
clone_size: NA

cdr3_nt: TGTGCCAGCAGTCCTCTAAGGGGGGCCCGCACCGGGGAGCTGTTTTTT
cdr3_aa: CASSPLRGARTGELFF
v_call: TRBV28
j_call: TRBJ2-2
d_call: NA
clone_size: NA

cdr3_nt: TGTGCCAGCAGCCCCTTTCAGATAGATACGCAGTATTTT
cdr3_aa: CASSPFQIDTQYF
v_call: TRBV7-9
j_call: TRBJ2-3
d_call: NA
clone_size: NA

cdr3_nt: TGTGCCAGCAGTTTAAATCTTCTTGGCCGCACTGAAGCTTTCTTT
cdr3_aa: CASSLNLLGRTEAFF
v_call: TRBV27
j_call: TRBJ1-1
d_call: NA
clone_size: NA

cdr3_nt: TGTGCCAGCAGCCCCCTGACACAAGAGACCCAGTACTTC
cdr3_aa: CASSPLTQETQYF
v_call: TRBV7-9
j_call: TRBJ2-5
d_call: NA
clone_size: NA

cdr3_nt: TGCGCCAGCAGCCCTTTTGCGTCTAGCGCCAGCACAGATACGCAGTATTTT
cdr3_aa: CASSPFASSASTDTQYF
v_call: TRBV10-2
j_call: TRBJ2-3
d_call: NA
clone_size: few

cdr3_nt: TGTGCCATCAAACTCCAGGGTAGCACAGATACGCAGTATTTT
cdr3_aa: CAIKLQGSTDTQYF
v_call: TRBV10-3
j_call: TRBJ2-3
d_call: NA
clone_size: NA

cdr3_nt: TGCGCCAGCAGCTTGGACAGAAGCTCTGGAAACACCATATATTTT
cdr3_aa: CASSLDRSSGNTIYF
v_call: TRBV5-1
j_call: TRBJ1-3
d_call: NA
clone_size: NA

cdr3_nt: TGTGCCAGCAGCACCCCCGGGGGGCTAGTCGGTCTCGAGCAGTACTTC
cdr3_aa: CASSTPGGLVGLEQYF
v_call: TRBV5-5
j_call: TRBJ2-7
d_call: NA
clone_size: many

cdr3_nt: TGTGCCAGCAGCTTAGCGGGGGGGTCGAGCAATCAGCCCCAGCATTTT
cdr3_aa: CASSLAGGSSNQPQHF
v_call: TRBV7-9
j_call: TRBJ1-5
d_call: NA
clone_size: few

cdr3_nt: TGTGCCAGCAGTTATCTTGGTAGACAAGAGACCCAGTACTTC
cdr3_aa: CASSYLGRQETQYF
v_call: TRBV6-5
j_call: TRBJ2-5
d_call: NA
clone_size: NA

cdr3_nt: TGCGCCAGCAGCCTACGGAGGGGAGGGGAAGATACGCAGTATTTT
cdr3_aa: CASSLRRGGEDTQYF
v_call: TRBV4-1
j_call: TRBJ2-3
d_call: TRBD2
clone_size: many

cdr3_nt: TGTGCCAGCAGCCCGACCCCTAGCGGGGGGGTCTACAATGAGCAGTTCTTC
cdr3_aa: CASSPTPSGGVYNEQFF
v_call: TRBV4-2
j_call: TRBJ2-1
d_call: TRBD2
clone_size: NA

cdr3_nt: TGTGCCAGCAGGGGCGTTTCGGCAGATACGCAGTATTTT
cdr3_aa: CASRGVSADTQYF
v_call: TRBV12-3/TRBV12-4
j_call: TRBJ2-3
d_call: NA
clone_size: many

cdr3_nt: TGTGCCAGCAGCTCCGAACAGGGTGGTGGGGCCAACGTCCTGACTTTC
cdr3_aa: CASSSEQGGGANVLTF
v_call: TRBV7-4
j_call: TRBJ2-6
d_call: NA
clone_size: few

cdr3_nt: TGTGCCAGCAGTGAAAGGGGCAGGGTGGGCACAGATACGCAGTATTTT
cdr3_aa: CASSERGRVGTDTQYF
v_call: TRBV6-4
j_call: TRBJ2-3
d_call: NA
clone_size: NA

cdr3_nt: TGTGCCAGCAGGTTTTCGGGGAATGAGCAGTTCTTC
cdr3_aa: CASRFSGNEQFF
v_call: TRBV12-3/TRBV12-4
j_call: TRBJ2-1
d_call: NA
clone_size: NA

cdr3_nt: TGTGCCAGCAGTTACGTGGGGGGGCCATCAGATACGCAGTATTTT
cdr3_aa: CASSYVGGPSDTQYF
v_call: TRBV6-2/TRBV6-3
j_call: TRBJ2-3
d_call: NA
clone_size: NA

cdr3_nt: TGCAGTGCTAGTTTTGGCTTGGGTCTTCGCAATGAGCAGTTCTTC
cdr3_aa: CSASFGLGLRNEQFF
v_call: TRBV20-1
j_call: TRBJ2-1
d_call: NA
clone_size: NA

cdr3_nt: TGCGCCAGCAGCTTGGAAGGTGTTGGGGCTAACACCGGGGAGCTGTTTTTT
cdr3_aa: CASSLEGVGANTGELFF
v_call: TRBV5-1
j_call: TRBJ2-2
d_call: NA
clone_size: many

cdr3_nt: TGTGCCAGCTCCCCTGCTGGACCCTCCTACAATGAGCAGTTCTTC
cdr3_aa: CASSPAGPSYNEQFF
v_call: TRBV6-1
j_call: TRBJ2-1
d_call: NA
clone_size: NA

cdr3_nt: TGCGCCAGCAGCTTGGCCCCGGGACAGGAAGATGAGCAGTTCTTC
cdr3_aa: CASSLAPGQEDEQFF
v_call: TRBV5-1
j_call: TRBJ2-1
d_call: TRBD1
clone_size: many

cdr3_nt: TGTGCCAGCAGCGCAGGGACGACGGGGAACCAGCCCCAGCATTTT
cdr3_aa: CASSAGTTGNQPQHF
v_call: TRBV2
j_call: TRBJ1-5
d_call: NA
clone_size: few

cdr3_nt: TGTGCCAGCAGCCAAGATGGTTCTAGCGGGAGCTGGGTTGGCGAGCAGTACTTC
cdr3_aa: CASSQDGSSGSWVGEQYF
v_call: TRBV14
j_call: TRBJ2-7
d_call: TRBD2
clone_size: NA